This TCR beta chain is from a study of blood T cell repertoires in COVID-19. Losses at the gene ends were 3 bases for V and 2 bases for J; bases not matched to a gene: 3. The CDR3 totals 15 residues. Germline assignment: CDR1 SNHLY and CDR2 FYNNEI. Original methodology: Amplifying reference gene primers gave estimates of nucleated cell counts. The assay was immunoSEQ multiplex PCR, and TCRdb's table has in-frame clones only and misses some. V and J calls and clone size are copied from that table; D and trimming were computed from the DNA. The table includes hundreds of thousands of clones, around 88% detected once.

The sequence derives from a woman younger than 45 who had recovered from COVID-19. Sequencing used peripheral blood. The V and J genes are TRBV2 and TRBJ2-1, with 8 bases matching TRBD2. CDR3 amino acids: CASSEGTRTYNEQFF. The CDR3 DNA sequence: TGTGCCAGCAGTGAGGGGACTAGGACCTACAATGAGCAGTTCTTC.